The 16 T cell receptor beta chains below come from one sample, sequenced in a study of T-cell memory formation after mild COVID-19. TCRdb re-called the 5' RACE reads with MiXCR, one entry per CDR3 protein. The sample holds around 310,000 distinct CDR3 sequences; roughly 19% are singletons and the top ten take 21%. The sequenced sample was PBMCs or a T cell subset sorted from them (not recorded which). These receptors were taken from a man aged 18 to 29 who had mild COVID-19 (a few samples of this study predate the infection). Cell type and time point are not known.

The chain employs TRBV3-1 and TRBJ2-7; D gene unclear. The CDR3 extends over 13 amino acids. V was clipped by 4 bases and J by 3 bases, with 10 bases between them. Looked up from germline, CDR1 is LGHDT and CDR2 is YNNKEL (reference sequence). CDR3: CASSLGRNYEQYV. In DNA form, the CDR3 reads TGTGCCAGCAGCCTCGGACGGAACTACGAGCAGTACGTC.

This clonotype showed up just a few times. The rearrangement links TRBV6-2 or TRBV6-3 to TRBJ1-1; D call uncertain. V lost 2 bases, J lost 3 bases, and 22 bases lay in between. This CDR3 is 18 amino acids long. The germline gives CDR1 MNHEY, CDR2 SVGEGT. The CDR3 DNA reads TGTGCCAGCAGTTACGCAGAATGGAGAGCCGACCGGGACACTGAAGCTTTCTTT. Protein product: CASSYAEWRADRDTEAFF.

The chain joins TRBV18 to TRBJ2-7, with a tentative D call TRBD2 (5 bases). Germline lookup yields CDR1 KGHSH and CDR2 LQKENI. Deletions cut 2 bases from V and 3 bases from J, with 8 bases between. This CDR3 has 13 residues. The CDR3 sequence: CASSPAADYEQYV. The CDR3 bases are TGTGCCAGCTCACCAGCAGCGGACTACGAGCAGTACGTC.

The gene calls are TRBV6-6 and TRBJ1-1, with a weak D call TRBD1 (6 bases). This CDR3 is built from 14 residues. Germline CDR1 is MNHNY and CDR2 is SVGAGI (reference sequence). V was clipped by 7 bases and J by 5 bases, with 17 bases between them. The CDR3 sequence: CASTLDKGGTEAFF. The CDR3 DNA reads TGTGCCAGCACCCTAGACAAGGGGGGGACTGAAGCTTTCTTT.

This clonotype came up a few times. The chain recombines TRBV6-5 with TRBJ2-7; D might be TRBD2 (5 bases). The V gene lost 10 bases and the J gene lost 0 bases, with 13 bases spanning the gap. Germline V gene lookup returns CDR1 MNHEY and CDR2 SVGAGI. The CDR3 is 13 amino acids. CDR3 loop: CATRERSSYEQYV. The CDR3 DNA reads TGTGCCACCCGTGAGCGGAGCTCCTACGAGCAGTACGTC.

This clonotype showed up just a few times. J is TRBJ1-6 and V is TRBV12-3 or TRBV12-4; 8 bases line up with TRBD1. Trimming cost V 5 bases and J 14 bases; bases outside gene matches: 8. This CDR3 comprises 13 residues. This CDR3 is CASSRTGLVSLHF. The CDR3 nucleotides read TGTGCCAGCAGTCGGACAGGGTTGGTATCCCTCCACTTT.

This clonotype was seen repeatedly, ten times or more. The V call is TRBV15, the J call TRBJ1-5; D call uncertain. Germline values: CDR1 LNHNV, CDR2 YYDKDF (reference sequence). V shed 0 bases and J shed 6 bases, with 9 bases lying between them. The CDR3 has 14 amino acids. CDR3 in amino acids: CATSREIMSQPQHF. The CDR3 DNA sequence: TGTGCCACCAGCAGAGAAATTATGTCTCAGCCCCAGCATTTT.

This clonotype was seen ten or more times. The rearrangement joins TRBV2 to TRBJ2-7; D remains ambiguous. The CDR3 is 13 amino acids. Per germline, CDR1 SNHLY and CDR2 FYNNEI. The V and J ends lost 3 bases and 6 bases respectively, with 12 bases between them. This CDR3 reads CASSDRLPPEQYF. The DNA of the CDR3 is TGTGCCAGCAGTGATCGACTCCCCCCCGAGCAGTACTTC.

J is TRBJ1-1 and V is TRBV4-1; D possibly corresponds to TRBD1 (6 bases). V shed 4 bases and J shed 1 base, with 13 bases lying between them. Per the germline V gene, CDR1 is MGHRA and CDR2 is YSYEKL. The CDR3 consists of 15 residues. In nucleotides, the CDR3 is TGCGCCAGCAGCCTTTTAGGCAGGGGGAACACTGAAGCTTTCTTT. Translated: CASSLLGRGNTEAFF.

The sample holds a few counts of this clonotype. This chain uses TRBV7-2 with TRBJ1-4; D is possibly TRBD1 (6 bases). The CDR3 covers 11 residues. Trimming removed 7 bases at V and 14 bases at J, with 14 bases between. Germline V gene lookup returns CDR1 SGHTA and CDR2 FQGNSA. CDR3 in DNA: TGTGCCAGCATCGAGGGGGGACATCTGTTTTTT. It codes for CASIEGGHLFF.

This clonotype has just a few counts. V is TRBV7-6 and J is TRBJ1-6, with D perhaps matching TRBD1 (5 bases). Trimming left V 2 bases short and J 2 bases short, with 13 bases between. This CDR3 is 17 amino acids long. Germline CDR1 SGHVS, CDR2 FNYEAQ. The CDR3 DNA reads TGTGCCAGCAGCTTACGGGGTCAAGGGGCCTATAATTCACCCCTCCACTTT. Its protein is CASSLRGQGAYNSPLHF.

The rearrangement joins TRBV7-2 to TRBJ2-5; unclear D gene. V was shortened by 3 bases and J by 3 bases, with 8 bases between the two germline ends. CDR1 is SGHTA and CDR2 is FQGNSA in the germline V gene. The CDR3 length is 13 residues. Here the CDR3 DNA reads TGTGCCAGCAGCTTCGAACTAAAAGAGACCCAGTACTTC. Translation: CASSFELKETQYF.

This chain joins TRBV7-2 and TRBJ1-5; D gene uncertain. Trimming shortened V by 3 bases and J by 1 base, and 10 bases separated the two germline ends. CDR1 and CDR2 from the germline V gene are SGHTA and FQGNSA. The CDR3 runs to 15 residues. CDR3 sequence reads: CASSLGFDSNQPQHF. The CDR3 bases are TGTGCCAGCAGCTTGGGGTTCGACAGCAATCAGCCCCAGCATTTT.

The table lists this clonotype with a few counts. The gene calls are TRBV7-9 and TRBJ2-1; D gene unclear. Trimming shortened V by 5 bases and J by 4 bases, and 12 bases separated the two germline ends. The CDR3 length is 14 residues. CDR1 SEHNR and CDR2 FQNEAQ come from the germline V gene (reference sequence). In DNA, the CDR3 is TGTGCCAGCAGCCCAACCGGAAGTTACAATGAGCAGTTCTTC. Protein: CASSPTGSYNEQFF.

CDR3 nucleotides: TGTGCCAGTAGTATGCCCAGGGGAGGCACCGGGGAGCTGTTTTTT. This sequence encodes CASSMPRGGTGELFF. This chain uses TRBV19 with TRBJ2-2; D is tentatively TRBD1 or TRBD2 (6 bases each). The CDR3 consists of 15 residues. Trimming pared 3 bases from V and 4 bases from J, leaving 12 bases between. Germline CDR1 is LNHDA and CDR2 is SQIVND (reference sequence).

This clonotype was picked up a small number of times. The gene calls are TRBV7-6 and TRBJ1-3, with 7 nucleotides matching TRBD1. Germline values: CDR1 SGHVS, CDR2 FNYEAQ. J was trimmed by 1 base and V by 1 base; bases with no gene match: 7. This CDR3 comprises 17 residues. As DNA, the CDR3 is TGTGCCAGCAGCTTAGGGACGGCCAGGGGGTCTGGAAACACCATATATTTT. The encoded protein is CASSLGTARGSGNTIYF.